Listed below are T cell receptor beta chains from one sample, sequenced in a study of identifying expanded T cells in peripheral blood. Measured with immunoSEQ multiplex PCR; TCRdb has only the in-frame clones, and not every one. The sample holds about 78,000 clones, around four fifths seen once. The sequenced sample was blood. All receptors derive from a person aged 18 to 69 in good health. The CDR3 runs from the conserved cysteine through the conserved F or W. The D gene is left open where the match is weak. Clone sizes are given selectively: once, few, many, or a class where the clone is expanded.

d_call: TRBD2
clone_size: .
v_call: TRBV6-4
j_call: TRBJ2-1
cdr3_nt: TGTGCCAGCAGTGAGGGGCGGGAGGGCCACAATGAGCAGTTCTTC
cdr3_aa: CASSEGREGHNEQFF

d_call: .
clone_size: .
v_call: TRBV28
j_call: TRBJ1-5
cdr3_nt: TGTGCCAGCAGGGTAAGCAATCAGCCCCAGCATTTT
cdr3_aa: CASRVSNQPQHF

d_call: TRBD1
clone_size: .
v_call: TRBV6-6
j_call: TRBJ1-2
cdr3_nt: TGTGCCAGCACCCCATCGGGGCGACAGGGTCATGGCTACACCTTC
cdr3_aa: CASTPSGRQGHGYTF

d_call: .
clone_size: .
v_call: TRBV7-7
j_call: TRBJ2-7
cdr3_nt: TGTGCTAGCGCCGCCAGGGGGGGAGAGCAGTACTTC
cdr3_aa: CASAARGGEQYF

d_call: .
clone_size: .
v_call: TRBV18
j_call: TRBJ2-7
cdr3_nt: TGTGCCAGCTCACCAACTGGGCTACTAACCTACGAGCAGTACTTC
cdr3_aa: CASSPTGLLTYEQYF

d_call: TRBD2
clone_size: .
v_call: TRBV7-2
j_call: TRBJ2-7
cdr3_nt: TGTGCCAGCATCCCTCCCACTACTAGCGGGGCCACCTACGAGCAGTACTTC
cdr3_aa: CASIPPTTSGATYEQYF

d_call: .
clone_size: .
v_call: TRBV6-1
j_call: TRBJ1-4
cdr3_nt: TGTGCCAGCAGTGAAGGGGGGTGGCCCGAAAAACTGTTTTTT
cdr3_aa: CASSEGGWPEKLFF

d_call: .
clone_size: .
v_call: TRBV19
j_call: TRBJ2-3
cdr3_nt: TGTGCCAGTAGTCACGGAGTCACAGATACGCAGTATTTT
cdr3_aa: CASSHGVTDTQYF

d_call: .
clone_size: .
v_call: TRBV4-3
j_call: TRBJ2-2
cdr3_nt: TGCGCCAGCAGGCAGGGGGGCGACACCGGGGAGCTGTTTTTT
cdr3_aa: CASRQGGDTGELFF

d_call: TRBD2
clone_size: .
v_call: TRBV7-7
j_call: TRBJ2-5
cdr3_nt: TGTGCTAGCAGCTTAGGGGGGACTAGCGCAGAGACCCAGTACTTC
cdr3_aa: CASSLGGTSAETQYF

d_call: TRBD1
clone_size: .
v_call: TRBV9
j_call: TRBJ1-1
cdr3_nt: TGTGCCAGCAGCGCCCGACAGGGGGGTAGGAACACTGAAGCTTTCTTT
cdr3_aa: CASSARQGGRNTEAFF

d_call: .
clone_size: .
v_call: TRBV5-1
j_call: TRBJ2-4
cdr3_nt: TGCGCCAGCAGCTTGGCCCTGGGGGTAGCCAAAAACATTCAGTACTTC
cdr3_aa: CASSLALGVAKNIQYF

d_call: .
clone_size: .
v_call: TRBV6-5
j_call: TRBJ1-1
cdr3_nt: TGTGCCAGCAGTTATGGGGGGGCGCGGTCGGGGACTGAAGCTTTCTTT
cdr3_aa: CASSYGGARSGTEAFF

d_call: .
clone_size: .
v_call: TRBV28
j_call: TRBJ2-3
cdr3_nt: TGTGCCAGCAGTTTAGGGCCAGGAGGCACAGATACGCAGTATTTT
cdr3_aa: CASSLGPGGTDTQYF

d_call: TRBD2
clone_size: .
v_call: TRBV5-1
j_call: TRBJ2-1
cdr3_nt: TGCGCCAGCAGCCCATACCAATTACTAGCGGGAGTTATCAATGAGCAGTTCTTC
cdr3_aa: CASSPYQLLAGVINEQFF

d_call: .
clone_size: .
v_call: TRBV6-5
j_call: TRBJ2-5
cdr3_nt: TGTGCCAGCACCTCGGGGATAGGACAAGAGACCCAGTACTTC
cdr3_aa: CASTSGIGQETQYF

d_call: .
clone_size: .
v_call: TRBV19
j_call: TRBJ1-5
cdr3_nt: TGTGCCAGTAATCTAAAGGAACAGGGCTTCTATAGCAATCAGCCCCAGCATTTT
cdr3_aa: CASNLKEQGFYSNQPQHF

d_call: .
clone_size: .
v_call: TRBV7-9
j_call: TRBJ1-3
cdr3_nt: TGTGCCAGCAGCTTAGCGGGCGGACGGAGCTCTGGAAACACCATATATTTT
cdr3_aa: CASSLAGGRSSGNTIYF

d_call: .
clone_size: .
v_call: TRBV7-9
j_call: TRBJ2-3
cdr3_nt: TGTGCCAGCAGCTTTACCGGTAACACAGATACGCAGTATTTT
cdr3_aa: CASSFTGNTDTQYF

d_call: .
clone_size: .
v_call: TRBV11-1
j_call: TRBJ2-7
cdr3_nt: TGTGCCAGCAGCCCGAACCGGGACATGTACGAGCAGTACTTC
cdr3_aa: CASSPNRDMYEQYF

d_call: .
clone_size: .
v_call: TRBV28
j_call: TRBJ1-1
cdr3_nt: TGTGCCAGCAGTTTCGGGGGGGGCAACACTGAAGCTTTCTTT
cdr3_aa: CASSFGGGNTEAFF

d_call: .
clone_size: .
v_call: TRBV7-3
j_call: TRBJ2-3
cdr3_nt: TGTGCCAGCAGCTTTACTGACGCAGATACGCAGTATTTT
cdr3_aa: CASSFTDADTQYF

d_call: TRBD1
clone_size: .
v_call: TRBV28
j_call: TRBJ2-7
cdr3_nt: TGTGCCAGCAGCACAACCAGACAGGGGTCTAACGAGCAGTACTTC
cdr3_aa: CASSTTRQGSNEQYF

d_call: .
clone_size: .
v_call: TRBV27
j_call: TRBJ2-3
cdr3_nt: TGTGCCAGCAGTTTATTCGGTGGCGGAAACACAGATACGCAGTATTTT
cdr3_aa: CASSLFGGGNTDTQYF

d_call: .
clone_size: .
v_call: TRBV6-6
j_call: TRBJ1-5
cdr3_nt: TGTGCCAGCAGCCGAACGGGCCCTTTCAATCAGCCCCAGCATTTT
cdr3_aa: CASSRTGPFNQPQHF

d_call: TRBD2
clone_size: .
v_call: TRBV7-3
j_call: TRBJ2-2
cdr3_nt: TGTGCCAGCAGCTATAGCGGGAGGGGCGACACCGGGGAGCTGTTTTTT
cdr3_aa: CASSYSGRGDTGELFF

d_call: TRBD1
clone_size: few
v_call: TRBV9
j_call: TRBJ1-2
cdr3_nt: TGTGCCAGCAGCGCCGGGACAGGCGATTCCTCTCTCTATGGCTACACCTTC
cdr3_aa: CASSAGTGDSSLYGYTF

d_call: .
clone_size: .
v_call: TRBV11-3
j_call: TRBJ1-2
cdr3_nt: TGTGCCAGCAGCTTAGAAACACTACTGGGCTACACCTTC
cdr3_aa: CASSLETLLGYTF

d_call: .
clone_size: .
v_call: TRBV19
j_call: TRBJ1-1
cdr3_nt: TGTGCCAGTAGTCCCCGGGAGGGCCTAAGAAACACTGAAGCTTTCTTT
cdr3_aa: CASSPREGLRNTEAFF

d_call: TRBD2
clone_size: .
v_call: TRBV5-8
j_call: TRBJ2-3
cdr3_nt: TGTGCCAGCAGCTTGGCTTTTGCGGGAGGGGGCACAGATACGCAGTATTTT
cdr3_aa: CASSLAFAGGGTDTQYF

d_call: .
clone_size: .
v_call: TRBV10-3
j_call: TRBJ2-3
cdr3_nt: TGTGCCATCAAAGGACAAGCTAGCACAGATACGCAGTATTTT
cdr3_aa: CAIKGQASTDTQYF

d_call: .
clone_size: few
v_call: TRBV11-2
j_call: TRBJ1-2
cdr3_nt: TGTGCCAGCAGCTCTGCCACCGCGGGCTATGGCTACACCTTC
cdr3_aa: CASSSATAGYGYTF

d_call: .
clone_size: .
v_call: TRBV13
j_call: TRBJ1-5
cdr3_nt: TGTGCCAGCAGCTTAAACAAACGGACGGGCAATCAGCCCCAGCATTTT
cdr3_aa: CASSLNKRTGNQPQHF

d_call: TRBD1
clone_size: few
v_call: TRBV18
j_call: TRBJ1-1
cdr3_nt: TGTGCCAGCTCAACGGACAGGGAGGTTATCTCTGAAGCTTTCTTT
cdr3_aa: CASSTDREVISEAFF

d_call: TRBD2
clone_size: once
v_call: TRBV4-3
j_call: TRBJ2-3
cdr3_nt: TGCGCCAGCAGCCAAGATGGGGGGGGAGCGGTAGATACGCAGTATTTT
cdr3_aa: CASSQDGGGAVDTQYF

d_call: .
clone_size: .
v_call: TRBV7-2
j_call: TRBJ2-7
cdr3_nt: TGTGCCAGCAGCGCCTCAGGAAGCGAGCAGTACTTC
cdr3_aa: CASSASGSEQYF

d_call: .
clone_size: .
v_call: TRBV29-1
j_call: TRBJ2-4
cdr3_nt: TGCAGCGTTGAAGACGGGTCAGCCAGGGGGTACTTC
cdr3_aa: CSVEDGSARGYF

d_call: TRBD1
clone_size: .
v_call: TRBV7-2
j_call: TRBJ1-2
cdr3_nt: TGTGCCAGCAGATCCGCGCGAGCAGGGGGCCTTGTGTTCTATGGCTACACCTTC
cdr3_aa: CASRSARAGGLVFYGYTF

d_call: .
clone_size: .
v_call: TRBV5-1
j_call: TRBJ2-1
cdr3_nt: TGCGCCAGCAGCTTGGGTGTTCTACCAGGGGAGAATGAGCAGTTCTTC
cdr3_aa: CASSLGVLPGENEQFF

d_call: .
clone_size: .
v_call: TRBV27
j_call: TRBJ2-1
cdr3_nt: TGTGCCAGCAGTTTAGCCGCGGGTCTCCAGTTCTTC
cdr3_aa: CASSLAAGLQFF

d_call: TRBD2
clone_size: .
v_call: TRBV6-1
j_call: TRBJ2-3
cdr3_nt: TGTGCCAGCAGTGGACTAGCGGGAGCAGATACGCAGTATTTT
cdr3_aa: CASSGLAGADTQYF

d_call: .
clone_size: .
v_call: TRBV11-2
j_call: TRBJ1-5
cdr3_nt: TGTGCCAGCAGCTTACGTACCGGCAATCAGCCCCAGCATTTT
cdr3_aa: CASSLRTGNQPQHF

d_call: .
clone_size: .
v_call: TRBV11-2
j_call: TRBJ1-2
cdr3_nt: TGTGCCAGCAGCTTAGACTTCGGAGCTAACTATGGCTACACCTTC
cdr3_aa: CASSLDFGANYGYTF

d_call: .
clone_size: .
v_call: TRBV11-3
j_call: TRBJ2-7
cdr3_nt: TGTGCCAGCAGCTTATCGGCGGGCGGGGAGCAGTACTTC
cdr3_aa: CASSLSAGGEQYF

d_call: .
clone_size: once
v_call: TRBV28
j_call: TRBJ1-2
cdr3_nt: TGTGCCAGCAGCTCAATTAACTACAGTGCGACCATCTATGGCTACACCTTC
cdr3_aa: CASSSINYSATIYGYTF

d_call: .
clone_size: .
v_call: TRBV7-9
j_call: TRBJ1-1
cdr3_nt: TGTGCCAGCAGCTTACCGCACACGAACACTGAAGCTTTCTTT
cdr3_aa: CASSLPHTNTEAFF

d_call: .
clone_size: .
v_call: TRBV5-1
j_call: TRBJ2-5
cdr3_nt: TGCGCCAGCAGCTTTTTCGGCAGGCAAGAGACCCAGTACTTC
cdr3_aa: CASSFFGRQETQYF

d_call: .
clone_size: .
v_call: TRBV7-3
j_call: TRBJ2-3
cdr3_nt: TGTGCCAGCAGCAAAAGCGGTGTCAGGACAGATACGCAGTATTTT
cdr3_aa: CASSKSGVRTDTQYF

d_call: .
clone_size: .
v_call: TRBV5-7
j_call: TRBJ1-2
cdr3_nt: TGTGCCAGCAGCTTGCGGGACTTTATCATATCCTATGGCTACACCTTC
cdr3_aa: CASSLRDFIISYGYTF

d_call: TRBD1
clone_size: .
v_call: TRBV9
j_call: TRBJ2-7
cdr3_nt: TGTGCCAGCAGCGTCCGCGGGACAGGGACCTACGAGCAGTACTTC
cdr3_aa: CASSVRGTGTYEQYF

d_call: .
clone_size: .
v_call: TRBV9
j_call: TRBJ2-2
cdr3_nt: TGTGCCAGCAGCGTAGTGAAATCGGCCGGGGAGCTGTTTTTT
cdr3_aa: CASSVVKSAGELFF

d_call: .
clone_size: .
v_call: TRBV19
j_call: TRBJ1-5
cdr3_nt: TGTGCCAGTAGTACCCGGGACCGGAGTCAGCCCCAGCATTTT
cdr3_aa: CASSTRDRSQPQHF

d_call: .
clone_size: .
v_call: TRBV7-9
j_call: TRBJ1-1
cdr3_nt: TGTGCCAGCAGCTTCAATATGGAGGATACCGGTGAAGCTTTCTTT
cdr3_aa: CASSFNMEDTGEAFF

d_call: .
clone_size: .
v_call: TRBV18
j_call: TRBJ2-3
cdr3_nt: TGTGCCAGCTCACAGCAGGGCCCTAGCACAGATACGCAGTATTTT
cdr3_aa: CASSQQGPSTDTQYF